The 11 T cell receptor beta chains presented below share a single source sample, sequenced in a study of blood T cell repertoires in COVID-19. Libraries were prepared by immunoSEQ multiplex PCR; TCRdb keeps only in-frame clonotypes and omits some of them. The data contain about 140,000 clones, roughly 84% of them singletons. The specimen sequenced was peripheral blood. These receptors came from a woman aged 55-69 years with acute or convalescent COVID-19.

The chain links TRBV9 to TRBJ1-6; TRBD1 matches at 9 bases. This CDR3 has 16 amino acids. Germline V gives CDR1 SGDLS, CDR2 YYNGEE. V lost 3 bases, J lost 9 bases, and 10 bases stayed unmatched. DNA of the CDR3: TGTGCCAGCAGCGCGCAAAGCGGGACAGGGCTTTCACCCCTCCACTTT. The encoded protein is CASSAQSGTGLSPLHF.

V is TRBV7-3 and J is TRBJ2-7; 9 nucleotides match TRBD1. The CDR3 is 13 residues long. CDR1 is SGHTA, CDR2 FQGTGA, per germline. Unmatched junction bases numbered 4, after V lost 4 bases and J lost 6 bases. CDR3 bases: TGTGCCAGCAGCTCGACAGGGGGGGGCGAGCAGTACTTC. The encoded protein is CASSSTGGGEQYF. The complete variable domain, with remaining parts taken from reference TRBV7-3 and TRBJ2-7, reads GAGVSQTPSNKVTEKGKYVELRCDPISGHTALYWYRQSLGQGPEFLIYFQGTGAADDSGLPNDRFFAVRPEGSVSTLKIQRTERGDSAVYLCASSSTGGGEQYFGPGTRLTVT.

This CDR3 is CASSLPGPGEQYF. In DNA form, the CDR3 reads TGTGCCAGCAGTTTACCGGGTCCGGGAGAGCAGTACTTC. The rearrangement joins TRBV28 to TRBJ2-7; possibly TRBD2 for D (5 bases). Germline V gene lookup returns CDR1 MDHEN and CDR2 SYDVKM. The CDR3 covers 13 residues. V lost 2 bases and J lost 7, with 12 bases in between. The full variable domain, its missing parts supplied by reference TRBV28 and TRBJ2-7, is DVKVTQSSRYLVKRTGEKVFLECVQDMDHENMFWYRQDPGLGLRLIYFSYDVKMKEKGDIPEGYSVSREKKERFSLILESASTNQTSMYLCASSLPGPGEQYFGPGTRLTVT.

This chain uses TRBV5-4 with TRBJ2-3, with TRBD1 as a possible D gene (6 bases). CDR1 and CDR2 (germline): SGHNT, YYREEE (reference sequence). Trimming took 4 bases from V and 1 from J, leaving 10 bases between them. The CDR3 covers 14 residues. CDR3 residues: CASSVNRGTDTQYF. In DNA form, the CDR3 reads TGTGCCAGCAGCGTGAACAGGGGCACAGATACGCAGTATTTT.

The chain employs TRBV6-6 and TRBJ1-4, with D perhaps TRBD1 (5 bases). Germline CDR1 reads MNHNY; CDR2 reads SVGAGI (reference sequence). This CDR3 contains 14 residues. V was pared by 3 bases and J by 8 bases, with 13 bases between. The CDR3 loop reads CASSYAGVEEKLFF. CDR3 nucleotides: TGTGCCAGCAGTTATGCGGGGGTGGAGGAAAAACTGTTTTTT.

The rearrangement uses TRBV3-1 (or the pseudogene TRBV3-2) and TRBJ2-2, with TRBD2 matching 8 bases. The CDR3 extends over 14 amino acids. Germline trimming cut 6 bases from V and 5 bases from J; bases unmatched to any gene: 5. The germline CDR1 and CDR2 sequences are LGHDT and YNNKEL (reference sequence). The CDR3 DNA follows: TGTGCCAGCAGAAAGCGGGAGCTTACCGGGGAGCTGTTTTTT. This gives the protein CASRKRELTGELFF.

The CDR3 sequence: CASSPGGSGPSSYEQYF. CDR3 bases: TGCGCCAGCAGCCCCGGTGGGAGCGGGCCATCTTCCTACGAGCAGTACTTC. The J gene is TRBJ2-7, the V gene TRBV5-1, with D maybe TRBD2 (6 bases). Germline CDR1 is SGHRS and CDR2 is YFSETQ. The CDR3 contains 17 residues. V lost 4 bases, J lost 1 base, and 21 bases lay in between. Variable domain in full (rest from reference TRBV5-1 and TRBJ2-7): KAGVTQTPRYLIKTRGQQVTLSCSPISGHRSVSWYQQTPGQGLQFLFEYFSETQRNKGNFPGRFSGRQFSNSRSEMNVSTLELGDSALYLCASSPGGSGPSSYEQYFGPGTRLTVT.

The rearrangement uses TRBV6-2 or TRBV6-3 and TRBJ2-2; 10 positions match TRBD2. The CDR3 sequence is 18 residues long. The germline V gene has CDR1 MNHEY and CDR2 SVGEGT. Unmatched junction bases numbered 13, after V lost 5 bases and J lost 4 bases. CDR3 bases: TGTGCCAGCAGTAAACCGAAACTAGCGGGAATCACCACCGGGGAGCTGTTTTTT. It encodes CASSKPKLAGITTGELFF.

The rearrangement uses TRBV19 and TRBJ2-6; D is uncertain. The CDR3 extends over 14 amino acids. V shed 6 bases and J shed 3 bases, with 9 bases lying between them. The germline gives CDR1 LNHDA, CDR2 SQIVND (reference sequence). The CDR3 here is CASSPLFGANVLTF. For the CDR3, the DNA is TGTGCCAGTAGCCCACTGTTTGGGGCCAACGTCCTGACTTTC.

CDR3 residues: CAIGIGDRDSRKPQHF. The CDR3 DNA is TGTGCCATCGGGATCGGGGACAGGGATTCAAGGAAGCCCCAGCATTTT. The V call is TRBV10-3, the J call TRBJ1-5, with 9 bases matching TRBD1. The V segment lost 8 bases and the J segment 8 bases; nucleotides outside the gene matches: 16. The CDR3 length is 16 residues. Germline assignment: CDR1 ENHRY and CDR2 SYGVKD.

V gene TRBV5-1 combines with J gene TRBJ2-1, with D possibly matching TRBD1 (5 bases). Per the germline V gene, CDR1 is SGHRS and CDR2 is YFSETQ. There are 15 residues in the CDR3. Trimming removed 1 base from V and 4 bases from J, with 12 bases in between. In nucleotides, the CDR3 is TGCGCCAGCAGCTTGAGGCAGGGATCTTACAATGAGCAGTTCTTC. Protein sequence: CASSLRQGSYNEQFF.